This T cell receptor (beta chain) is from a study of CD8 T cells in Susac syndrome (dated by TCRdb to between 2018 and 2021). A note on the overall study: Of the Susac syndrome patients who were sequenced, eight were in clinical remission while about 6 had clinically active disease. Whether CD8+ T cell activation and differentiation in Susac syndrome was antigen driven was tested using repertoire sequencing. The study compared CD8+ T cell repertoire clonality among over ten healthy donors, 14 Susac syndrome patients and fewer than 19 multiple sclerosis patients. At blood withdrawal, Susac syndrome patients were therapy-naive, treated with corticosteroids (with IVIg additionally given to some), or treated with IVIg alone.

The V and J ends are trimmed by 6 bases and 9 bases, leaving 9 bases between them. CDR1 and CDR2 are drawn from the germline V gene (reference sequence): MNHNY, SVGAGI. The CDR3 measures 12 amino acids from cysteine to phenylalanine. Only the CDR3 DNA is retained, 36 bases long and in frame from the first base. High-throughput TCR beta sequencing profiled peripheral blood CD8+ and CD4+ T cells from healthy donors, Susac syndrome patients and multiple sclerosis patients. Susac syndrome patients met recently defined diagnostic criteria for definite or probable disease. Bulk CD8+ and CD4+ T cells were purified magnetically by negative isolation, whereas CD8+ TEMRA cells were enriched by FACS. Blood was drawn into EDTA tubes, processed within 24 hours, and PBMCs were isolated by density gradient centrifugation. PBMCs destined for TCR sequencing were cryopreserved in liquid nitrogen and later thawed in a 37 °C water bath. The sorted or isolated CD4+, CD8+ and CD8+ TEMRA cells reached a purity of at least 90%.

RNA was extracted with the RNeasy kit and roughly 0.5 to 1 ug was reverse transcribed using random hexamers. The immunoSEQ multiplex PCR assay, covering 54 Vbeta and 13 Jbeta segments, was used to amplify TCR beta CDR3 regions. To correct PCR amplification bias, a synthetic template baseline was used for both primer optimization and computational correction. As for how the authors treated the data: Only productive sequences were kept, with reads annotated to V, D and J genes according to IMGT and analyzed in immunoSEQ Analyzer. To calculate clonality, Shannon entropy was normalized by log2 of the number of productive unique sequences and then subtracted from one. Public and private clones were assessed among the 100 most prevalent clones of each patient and control. Susac-specific clones were defined as absent from healthy and MS cohorts, 1052 published viral clones and other ImmuneACCESS disease sequences. TCRdb reprocessing: public reads trimmed at Q25 with fastp, clones called with MiXCR, in-frame beta chains kept. Rows with one shared CDR3 protein collapse into an entry with the most common genes and DNA. V and J calls and clone size were set by TCRdb, not the authors. Within this sample are under 70,000 distinct CDR3 sequences, with approximately 95% of them counted one time only. The ten largest clonotypes hold roughly 0.79% of the sample.

As to this clonotype: The specificity of this receptor is unknown. No base qualities exist here, and no much larger clone lies one base off it.

General conclusions and limits of the study: Clonal expansion was observed in Susac syndrome CD8+ repertoires, with the highest expansion in CD8+ TEMRA cells and greater expansion in clinically active than in remitting patients. Looking at Susac-specific public clones, the researchers identified under 20 in the total CD8+ repertoire and five in the CD8+ TEMRA repertoire. The TCR sequencing and HLA analysis was acknowledged to have included a relatively small number of individuals.

In this chain, TRBV6-6 is recombined with TRBJ1-6; there is no confident call for the D gene. This clonotype was sampled from a human donor with Susac syndrome. The sequenced material came from CD8+ T cells from PBMCs. The nucleotide sequence is given as TGTGCCAGCAGGGAGGGAGTTTCACCCCTCCACTTT. Protein translation: CASREGVSPLHF.